This is a list of T cell receptor beta chains from one sample in a study of blood T cell repertoires in COVID-19. The table came from immunoSEQ multiplex PCR; TCRdb's copy has only in-frame clones and leaves some out. Counted here are under 75,000 clones, over 75% occurring once; the ten biggest clones make up 6.5% to 7.5%. The specimen sequenced was peripheral blood. The receptor set was obtained from a man between 60 and 70 years old with acute or convalescent COVID-19. Each CDR3 is given with its conserved first and last residue. The D gene is left open where the match is weak. Size tells how often a clone was seen (once, few, many) or the class of an expanded clone, and some rows leave it out.

clone size | J gene | V gene | D gene | CDR3 DNA | CDR3 protein
NA | TRBJ2-3 | TRBV4-1 | NA | TGCGCCAGCAGCCAAGAGGAGGTTTCAGATACGCAGTATTTT | CASSQEEVSDTQYF
NA | TRBJ1-5 | TRBV6-5 | TRBD1 | TGTGCCAGCAGTTTGGACAGGGATCAGCCCCAGCATTTT | CASSLDRDQPQHF
NA | TRBJ1-5 | TRBV7-8 | TRBD1 | TGTGCCAGCAGCTTACAGGGGGCCCAACGGCCCCAGCATTTT | CASSLQGAQRPQHF
NA | TRBJ2-7 | TRBV5-6 | NA | TGTGCCAGCAGCTTTCCCCTCGGGAGCGAGCAGTACTTC | CASSFPLGSEQYF
NA | TRBJ2-7 | TRBV19 | NA | TGTGCCAGTAGTAGGGGGCAGGGGAATTACGAGCAGTACTTC | CASSRGQGNYEQYF
NA | TRBJ1-1 | TRBV12-3/TRBV12-4 | NA | TGTGCCAGCAGTTTAGAGAGGACTGAAGCTTTCTTT | CASSLERTEAFF
NA | TRBJ2-1 | TRBV3-1/TRBV3-2 | TRBD2 | TGTGCCAGCAGCCCGAGACTAGCGGGCAATGAGCAGTTCTTC | CASSPRLAGNEQFF
few | TRBJ2-3 | TRBV3-1/TRBV3-2 | TRBD2 | TGTGCCAGCAGCCCGACTAGCGGGGGACTCACAGATACGCAGTATTTT | CASSPTSGGLTDTQYF
NA | TRBJ2-7 | TRBV5-5 | NA | TGTGCCAGCAGCCGGACAGAGTTCTACGAGCAGTACTTC | CASSRTEFYEQYF
NA | TRBJ1-1 | TRBV2 | TRBD1 | TGTGCCAGCAGTTCGGGACAGGGGGCGCCCCCGCTTATGAACACTGAAGCTTTCTTT | CASSSGQGAPPLMNTEAFF
once | TRBJ1-4 | TRBV7-2 | NA | TGTGCCAGCAGCCCCACTCCAGGGAAAGGAGAAAAACTGTTTTTT | CASSPTPGKGEKLFF
NA | TRBJ2-3 | TRBV15 | NA | TGTGCCACCAGTATAAGCGATACGCAGTATTTT | CATSISDTQYF
NA | TRBJ2-6 | TRBV18 | TRBD1 | TGTGCCAGCTCACCCAGGACAGGGCCCTACTCTGGGGCCAACGTCCTGACTTTC | CASSPRTGPYSGANVLTF
few | TRBJ2-5 | TRBV5-1 | TRBD2 | TGCGCCAGCATCAGCGGGGAGGAGACCCAGTACTTC | CASISGEETQYF
few | TRBJ2-1 | TRBV27 | TRBD1 | TGTGCCAGCAGCGAACTTCCTCCCCGGGACAGGGTTTACAATGAGCAGTTCTTC | CASSELPPRDRVYNEQFF
NA | TRBJ1-2 | TRBV6-4 | NA | TGTGCCAGCAGTGACGTACTGGACAGTGACTATGGCTACACCTTC | CASSDVLDSDYGYTF
many | TRBJ2-1 | TRBV7-2 | NA | TGTGCCAGCAGCTTAGCCCCCGGGATGGGCAATGAGCAGTTCTTC | CASSLAPGMGNEQFF
NA | TRBJ2-1 | TRBV7-2 | NA | TGTGCCAGCAGCTTTACGGGGGGCGGTTTCAGTGAGCAGTTCTTC | CASSFTGGGFSEQFF
NA | TRBJ2-5 | TRBV7-8 | TRBD2 | TGTGCCAGCAGCTCGCCTGTGGCGGGGGGCCACTTCAAGCAGTACTTC | CASSSPVAGGHFKQYF
NA | TRBJ2-3 | TRBV6-4 | TRBD2 | TGTGCCAGCAGTCCAAGCGGGGGGGCGACAGATACGCAGTATTTT | CASSPSGGATDTQYF
once | TRBJ2-2 | TRBV24-1 | NA | TGTGCCACCAGTGACGGCAGCAGGGTCGGCGGGGAGCTGTTTTTT | CATSDGSRVGGELFF
NA | TRBJ2-2 | TRBV5-8 | NA | TGTGCCAGCAGTTTTCGGGGGGCTGTCACCGGGGAGCTGTTTTTT | CASSFRGAVTGELFF
NA | TRBJ2-3 | TRBV7-9 | NA | TGTGCCAGCCCCCGGGAAGAAAGCACAGATACGCAGTATTTT | CASPREESTDTQYF
NA | TRBJ1-1 | TRBV6-5 | NA | TGTGCCAGCAGAAAAATAACAGGGACGAACACTGAAGCTTTCTTT | CASRKITGTNTEAFF
once | TRBJ2-5 | TRBV5-4 | TRBD2 | TGTGCCAGCAGCTTAGGAGGTAGCGGGGGCCTCCAAGAGACCCAGTACTTC | CASSLGGSGGLQETQYF
NA | TRBJ2-3 | TRBV7-9 | TRBD1 | TGTGCCAGCAGCTTAGGCGCTCTAGGGGGCGATACGCAGTATTTT | CASSLGALGGDTQYF
few | TRBJ2-7 | TRBV27 | TRBD2 | TGTGCCAGCAGTTTATCGTTCACGGGGGGCTACGAGCAGTACTTC | CASSLSFTGGYEQYF
NA | TRBJ2-7 | TRBV19 | NA | TGTGCCAGTAGATTGACAGCCTTCTCCTACGAGCAGTACTTC | CASRLTAFSYEQYF
NA | TRBJ2-7 | TRBV10-3 | TRBD1 | TGTGCCATCAGTGACCGGGACAGGGAAAAGAACGAGCAGTACTTC | CAISDRDREKNEQYF
NA | TRBJ1-6 | TRBV2 | NA | TGTGCCAGCAGCGGCCCGGACAGATCACTTTCACCCCTCCACTTT | CASSGPDRSLSPLHF
few | TRBJ2-1 | TRBV7-6 | TRBD2 | TGTGCCAGCAGCCACCCTGGGACTAGCGGGGGCGGGGAGCAGTTCTTC | CASSHPGTSGGGEQFF
once | TRBJ1-2 | TRBV6-1 | NA | TGTGCCAGCAGTGAATCCAGGGTTAAGGCTAACTATGGCTACACCTTC | CASSESRVKANYGYTF
once | TRBJ1-4 | TRBV3-1/TRBV3-2 | NA | TGTGCCAGCAGCCAAGATGGAGAGGGCCAAACTGAAAAACTGTTTTTT | CASSQDGEGQTEKLFF
NA | TRBJ1-1 | TRBV6-5 | NA | TGTGCCAGCAGGTTAAGCGTGAACACTGAAGCTTTCTTT | CASRLSVNTEAFF
once | TRBJ1-1 | TRBV19 | TRBD1 | TGTGCCAGTATCGACAGGGGGTTGACTGAAGCTTTCTTT | CASIDRGLTEAFF
NA | TRBJ2-7 | TRBV25-1 | TRBD2 | TGTGCCAGCAGTGAGACGACTAGCGGGGGTTACGAGCAGTACTTC | CASSETTSGGYEQYF
NA | TRBJ2-6 | TRBV2 | TRBD2 | TGTGCCAGCAGAATGGGCGGGGGGTACTCTGGGGCCAACGTCCTGACTTTC | CASRMGGGYSGANVLTF
NA | TRBJ2-2 | TRBV9 | NA | TGTGCCAGCAGCGTTTCGCCCGAGATAGGGGAGCTGTTTTTT | CASSVSPEIGELFF
NA | TRBJ2-5 | TRBV5-6 | TRBD2 | TGTGCCAGCAGCTTTCGGTCTAGCGGGGGACACCAAGAGACCCAGTACTTC | CASSFRSSGGHQETQYF
NA | TRBJ1-5 | TRBV27 | NA | TGTGCCAGCAGACAAAATAGCAATCAGCCCCAGCATTTT | CASRQNSNQPQHF
NA | TRBJ2-5 | TRBV15 | TRBD2 | TGTGCCACCAGCAGAGAAACCGGGGGGCAAGAGACCCAGTACTTC | CATSRETGGQETQYF
once | TRBJ2-5 | TRBV30 | NA | TGTGCCTGGAGTTTAACAGGGTGGGAGACCCAGTACTTC | CAWSLTGWETQYF
NA | TRBJ2-7 | TRBV6-1 | NA | TGTGCCAGCAGTGAAGCGGCCCCGACAGGAGGCTACGAGCAGTACTTC | CASSEAAPTGGYEQYF
NA | TRBJ2-3 | TRBV11-2 | NA | TGTGCCAGCAGCCTCGGGGGTGCTAGCACAGATACGCAGTATTTT | CASSLGGASTDTQYF
NA | TRBJ1-1 | TRBV7-9 | NA | TGTGCCAGCAGCTTAGCCGCGGGCGCTGAAGCTTTCTTT | CASSLAAGAEAFF
NA | TRBJ2-2 | TRBV7-2 | NA | TGTGCCAGCAGCTTATTAGCCGGGGAGCTGTTTTTT | CASSLLAGELFF
NA | TRBJ1-3 | TRBV6-6 | TRBD1 | TGTGCCAGCAGTCAGGGAGTCGGACAGGGGGTTCAGGGTGGAAACACCATATATTTT | CASSQGVGQGVQGGNTIYF
NA | TRBJ2-3 | TRBV12-3/TRBV12-4 | NA | TGTGCCAGCAGGTGGGGGCCAGATACGCAGTATTTT | CASRWGPDTQYF
NA | TRBJ1-2 | TRBV29-1 | TRBD1 | TGCAGCGTTAACCCGGACAGGGAAGCAGGCTACACCTTC | CSVNPDREAGYTF
NA | TRBJ2-1 | TRBV19 | NA | TGTGCCAGTAGTATAGATCTCGGACTCGAGAATGAGCAGTTCTTC | CASSIDLGLENEQFF
NA | TRBJ1-5 | TRBV9 | NA | TGTGCCAGCAGCGTATTTGACAGCCCGAATCAGCCCCAGCATTTT | CASSVFDSPNQPQHF
few | TRBJ2-1 | TRBV7-6 | NA | TGTGCCAGCAGCCAGTCCGCAGATGAGCAGTTCTTC | CASSQSADEQFF
NA | TRBJ2-5 | TRBV9 | NA | TGTGCCAGCAGCGTAGATCAGGGCGCAAAAGAGACCCAGTACTTC | CASSVDQGAKETQYF
NA | TRBJ1-6 | TRBV6-5 | NA | TGTGCCAGCAGTTTGGACTCATATTCACCCCTCCACTTT | CASSLDSYSPLHF
NA | TRBJ2-2 | TRBV15 | NA | TGTGCCACCAGCAGGGGTCTGGGGGCAAACACCGGGGAGCTGTTTTTT | CATSRGLGANTGELFF
NA | TRBJ2-3 | TRBV19 | TRBD2 | TGTGCCAGTAGACGCGGGGGGGAGGTAGATACGCAGTATTTT | CASRRGGEVDTQYF